Below are 16 T cell receptor beta chains sequenced from a single sample in a study of T cells in Graves' hyperthyroidism and ophthalmopathy. RNA transcripts yielded amplified TCR beta CDR3 regions. In the first-round RT-PCR of the TCR CDR3, the HTBI primer set was used. MiXCR, run by TCRdb on the multiplex PCR reads, gives a single entry per CDR3 protein. Found here are hundreds of thousands of distinct CDR3 sequences, just under 45% of them singletons; the top ten hold less than 9%. Source material: peripheral blood or thyroid tissue (not recorded which). These TCRs come from an adult man with Graves' disease, either hyperthyroidism or ophthalmopathy (not recorded which).

The chain uses TRBV6-1 and TRBJ1-5; D not certain. The CDR3 contains 14 residues. Germline CDR1 and CDR2: MNHNS and SASEGT. Trimming removed 1 base from V and 3 bases from J, with 7 bases in between. Here the CDR3 reads CASSEEAYNQPQHF. The CDR3 DNA sequence: TGTGCCAGCAGTGAAGAGGCCTACAATCAGCCCCAGCATTTT.

J is TRBJ1-5 and V is TRBV6-1, with 8 bases matching TRBD1. This CDR3 comprises 15 residues. CDR1 and CDR2 from the germline V gene are MNHNS and SASEGT. With 6 bases clipped from V and 5 bases from J, the junction kept 9 bases outside the gene matches. The DNA of the CDR3 is TGTGCCAGCAGGTCGGACAGGGAAGGAGATCAGCCCCAGCATTTT. It codes for CASRSDREGDQPQHF.

A few counts support this clonotype. The chain employs TRBV5-1 and TRBJ2-2; 14 nucleotides match TRBD2. The CDR3 loop spans 16 amino acids. V shed 3 bases and J 7 bases; nucleotides not matched to a gene: 5. The V gene's germline CDR1 is SGHRS and CDR2 YFSETQ. Here the CDR3 DNA reads TGCGCCAGCAGCTCGGGACTAGCGGGAGCGGGCGGGGAGCTGTTTTTT. Translating gives CASSSGLAGAGGELFF.

CDR3 loop: CSARAGQGHSYEQYF. CDR3 DNA: TGCAGTGCTAGAGCCGGACAGGGGCACTCCTACGAGCAGTACTTC. The chain couples TRBV20-1 to TRBJ2-7; 9 bases are shared with TRBD1. Germline V gene sequence: CDR1 DFQATT, CDR2 SNEGSKA (reference sequence). CDR3 length equals 15 residues. Losses at the gene ends were 1 base for V and 0 bases for J; bases not matched to a gene: 4.

This chain links TRBV6-1 with TRBJ1-1; D gene unclear. Trimming took off 8 bases at V and 1 base at J, with 8 bases between the two ends. This CDR3 has 12 amino acids. From germline, CDR1 is MNHNS and CDR2 SASEGT. The chain's CDR3 is CASFNRNTEAFF. The CDR3 nucleotides read TGTGCCAGCTTCAACAGGAACACTGAAGCTTTCTTT.

This chain joins TRBV12-3 or TRBV12-4 and TRBJ1-1; 8 nucleotides line up with TRBD1. Trimming removed 4 bases from V and 7 bases from J; junction bases left unmatched: 5. The CDR3 covers 13 residues. The CDR3 is CASSWTGRGEAFF. In DNA, the CDR3 is TGTGCCAGCAGTTGGACAGGGCGGGGTGAAGCTTTCTTT.

This clonotype was found many times. The chain joins TRBV7-6 to TRBJ2-5; 9 bases line up with TRBD2. Looked up from germline, CDR1 is SGHVS and CDR2 is FNYEAQ. The CDR3 extends over 17 amino acids. V dropped 1 base and J dropped 5; count of bases not matched to a gene: 11. CDR3 amino acids: CASSLEGGGAGHETQYF. The CDR3 nucleotides are TGTGCCAGCAGCTTAGAGGGCGGGGGGGCTGGCCATGAGACCCAGTACTTC. The entire variable domain, with the rest obtained from reference TRBV7-6 and TRBJ2-5, is as follows: GAGVSQSPRYKVTKRGQDVALRCDPISGHVSLYWYRQALGQGPEFLTYFNYEAQQDKSGLPNDRFSAERPEGSISTLTIQRTEQRDSAMYRCASSLEGGGAGHETQYFGPGTRLLVL.

The chain employs TRBV11-1 and TRBJ1-6; 9 nucleotides line up with TRBD1. The CDR3 totals 15 residues. V shed 5 bases, J shed 6 bases, and the junction held 5 bases outside the gene matches. CDR1 and CDR2 from the germline V gene are SGHAT and FQDESV (reference sequence). Here the CDR3 DNA reads TGTGCCAGCAGCCCAACAGGGGGCTTTAATTCACCCCTCCACTTT. It translates to CASSPTGGFNSPLHF.

This chain links TRBV24-1 with TRBJ1-5; D is unclear. In germline, CDR1 is KGHDR, CDR2 SFDVKD. Trimming took off 4 bases at V and 11 bases at J, with 20 bases between the two ends. CDR3 size: 15 residues. CDR3 amino acids: CATSDLTGYQETQHF. The CDR3 bases are TGTGCCACCAGTGACTTGACGGGTTATCAAGAGACCCAGCATTTT.

This clonotype occurred once. V gene TRBV9 combines with J gene TRBJ2-7, with a weak D call TRBD1 (5 bases). The CDR3 consists of 14 residues. The V end was cut by 5 bases, the J end by 1 base, with 13 bases between. CDR1 is SGDLS and CDR2 is YYNGEE in the germline V gene. CDR3 loop: CASRQTGRSYEQYF. DNA for the CDR3: TGTGCCAGCAGGCAAACAGGAAGGTCCTACGAGCAGTACTTC.

This chain links TRBV10-3 with TRBJ1-3; tentative D call: TRBD1 (5 bases). This CDR3 is built from 15 residues. Deletions cut 3 bases from V and 0 bases from J, with 9 bases between. Germline V CDR1 and CDR2: ENHRY, SYGVKD. This CDR3 reads CAISEWTSSGNTIYF. CDR3 in DNA: TGTGCCATCAGTGAATGGACAAGCTCTGGAAACACCATATATTTT.

Points on this clonotype: This CDR3 is missing its conserved last phenylalanine or tryptophan, likely due to a read error. CDR3 coding DNA: TGTGCCAGCAGTGACAACAGGGGCACAGAAGCTTTCCTT. Translation gives CASSDNRGTEAFL. The genes are TRBV6-1 and TRBJ1-1; TRBD1 matches 7 bases. The CDR3 is 13 amino acids. Trimming took 3 bases from V and 8 from J; bases not matched to a gene: 6. Germline CDR1 reads MNHNS; CDR2 reads SASEGT.

V is TRBV29-1 and J is TRBJ1-2; TRBD1 agrees at 8 bases. After removal of 0 bases from V and 6 bases from J, the junction contained 9 bases not matched to a gene. Germline CDR1 and CDR2: SQVTM and ANQGSEA. The CDR3 consists of 15 residues. CDR3 loop: CSVEDRRTGMNGYTF. The CDR3 bases are TGCAGCGTTGAAGATCGGCGGACAGGGATGAATGGCTACACCTTC.

This clonotype was detected only a few times. The V call is TRBV20-1, the J call TRBJ1-2, with 7 bases fitting TRBD1. CDR3 length: 15 residues. Trimming at V came to 3 bases and at J to 4 bases, leaving 11 bases not matched to a gene. Germline CDR1 reads DFQATT; CDR2 reads SNEGSKA (reference sequence). This CDR3 reads CSARPRDSLAYGYTF. CDR3 DNA: TGCAGTGCTAGGCCACGGGACAGCCTAGCCTATGGCTACACCTTC.

This clonotype was detected a few times. The chain joins TRBV20-1 to TRBJ2-5; 8 bases match TRBD2. With V trimmed by 1 base and J by 3 bases, 4 bases remained unmatched. Germline V CDR1 and CDR2: DFQATT, SNEGSKA (reference sequence). The CDR3 extends over 14 amino acids. The CDR3 DNA reads as TGCAGTGCTAGAGGTCTGCGGGGGGAAGAGACCCAGTACTTC. This codes for CSARGLRGEETQYF.

This clonotype was detected a few times. V usage is TRBV20-1 and J usage is TRBJ1-5; 12 nucleotides match TRBD1. From germline, CDR1 is DFQATT and CDR2 SNEGSKA (reference sequence). This CDR3 has 14 amino acids. The V and J ends lost 5 bases and 9 bases, in that order; junction bases with no gene match: 8. DNA for the CDR3: TGCAGTGCTCTTGGGACAGGGGGCGGTTGGCCCCAGCATTTT. Amino acid sequence: CSALGTGGGWPQHF.